This T cell receptor beta chain comes out of a study of OX40 agonist ivuxolimab in advanced cancers. The overall study: The mean age was roughly 60 years, ranging from about 20 to 90, with over 70% of participants male.

Here immunoSEQ multiplex PCR was the method, and the copy in TCRdb shows in-frame clones only, minus some. The data show about 67,000 clones, approximately 81% seen once. Excluded were patients having autoimmune disease history or systemic immunosuppression. The CDR3 has 12 amino acids. Trimming shortened V by 6 bases and J by 5 bases, and 10 bases separated the two germline ends. CDR1 is SGHAT, CDR2 FQNNGV, per germline. The chain employs TRBV11-2 and TRBJ2-5, with D tentatively TRBD1 (7 bases). The source material was CD4+ or CD8+ T cells sorted from blood, sampled in a trial of the OX40 agonist ivuxolimab. The clonotype originates from an adult with an advanced solid tumor such as melanoma, head and neck, liver or kidney cancer. CDR3 loop: CASRSGGETQYF. DNA of the CDR3: TGTGCCAGCAGATCAGGGGGGGAGACCCAGTACTTC.